The rows below give T cell receptor beta chains drawn from one sample of a study of cytomegalovirus exposure and HLA in healthy donors. TCRdb's copy holds only in-frame clones and misses some; the assay was immunoSEQ multiplex PCR. The sample has roughly 200,000 clones; more than 65% are singletons. The sequenced material came from PBMCs. Every receptor here comes from a female donor in good health and CMV-seronegative. Each CDR3 is given with its conserved first and last residue. A D gene is named only where the DNA matches it firmly. Where a row states a size, it is once, few, many or the class of an expanded clone; other rows omit it.

j_call clone_size d_call v_call cdr3_nt cdr3_aa
TRBJ1-1 . . TRBV7-6 TGTGCCAACAGCTTAGGAGGGGGATGGACTGAAGCTTTCTTT CANSLGGGWTEAFF
TRBJ2-7 . TRBD2 TRBV9 TGTGCCAGCAGCGTCCCTAGCGGGGGGCTCATAGGGCGATCCTACGAGCAGTACTTC CASSVPSGGLIGRSYEQYF
TRBJ2-3 . TRBD2 TRBV7-2 TGTGCCAGCAGCTTATGGGCTAGCGGAACTATGGGAGATACGCAGTATTTT CASSLWASGTMGDTQYF
TRBJ2-1 . TRBD2 TRBV19 TGTGCCAGTAGTACAGGACTAGCGGGGGGGCAGGTTGAGCAGTTCTTC CASSTGLAGGQVEQFF
TRBJ1-2 . TRBD1 TRBV13 TGTGCCAGCAGCCCCGACCCGGGACAGGGTGACTATGGCTACACCTTC CASSPDPGQGDYGYTF
TRBJ1-5 . . TRBV7-9 TGTGCCAGCAGCTTATATGCAGGGGATGTCCAGCCCCAGCATTTT CASSLYAGDVQPQHF
TRBJ2-2 . TRBD2 TRBV7-6 TGTGCCAGCAGCTCCGGGGGGGCTTACACCGGGGAGCTGTTTTTT CASSSGGAYTGELFF
TRBJ2-5 . . TRBV28 TGTGCCAGCAGTCCCCACCTCGGTTCCCATGAGACCCAGTACTTC CASSPHLGSHETQYF
TRBJ1-2 . . TRBV6-1 TGTGCCAGCAGTGAAATTCGGGGAGCCTATGGCTACACCTTC CASSEIRGAYGYTF
TRBJ1-2 . . TRBV6-5 TGTGCCAGCAGCACCGGGGGGAGCGGCTACACCTTC CASSTGGSGYTF
TRBJ2-2 few TRBD2 TRBV2 TGTGCCAGCAGGTCCGGGACTAGTGCTACCGGGGAGCTGTTTTTT CASRSGTSATGELFF
TRBJ1-6 . . TRBV5-4 TGTGCCAGCAGCTTGGACAGGGTCCCCTATAATTCACCCCTCCACTTT CASSLDRVPYNSPLHF
TRBJ2-7 . . TRBV6-5 TGTGCCAGCAGTAAGCGGGCCTTCTACGAGCAGTACTTC CASSKRAFYEQYF
TRBJ2-3 . . TRBV5-1 TGCGCCAGCAGCTTTCGGGGAGTCACGGGAGATACGCAGTATTTT CASSFRGVTGDTQYF
TRBJ1-2 . . TRBV9 TGTGCCAGCAGCGATTGGGGGCGAACCTCTAACTATGGCTACACCTTC CASSDWGRTSNYGYTF
TRBJ2-7 . . TRBV7-9 TGTTCCAGCAGCCTCGGGGCCTACGAGCAGTACTTC CSSSLGAYEQYF
TRBJ2-7 . TRBD1 TRBV9 TGTGCCAGCAGCATAGGGACAGGGAGATCCTACGAGCAGTACTTC CASSIGTGRSYEQYF
TRBJ1-1 once TRBD1 TRBV19 TGTGCCAGTAGTAGGAGACAGGGGGGGAACACTGAAGCTTTCTTT CASSRRQGGNTEAFF
TRBJ2-3 . . TRBV27 TGTGCCAGCAGTTTTCCGGATACGCAGTATTTT CASSFPDTQYF
TRBJ1-2 . TRBD1 TRBV19 TGTGCCAGTACCCCGGCGGACAGGTTTCACTATGGCTACACCTTC CASTPADRFHYGYTF
TRBJ2-4 once . TRBV28 TGTGCCAGCTCGATCCCCGGAGAACCTCTAGCCAAAAACATTCAGTACTTC CASSIPGEPLAKNIQYF
TRBJ2-7 . . TRBV7-8 TGTGCCAGCAGCTTAGTAGCAGCGGACTCCTACGAGCAGTACTTC CASSLVAADSYEQYF
TRBJ1-1 once TRBD1 TRBV5-1 TGCGCCAGCAGCCAACGGACAGGGAGGTCTGAAGCTTTCTTT CASSQRTGRSEAFF
TRBJ2-5 . TRBD2 TRBV28 TGTGCCAGCAGCACCAGCGGGAGGGTCTTGGAGACCCAGTACTTC CASSTSGRVLETQYF
TRBJ2-3 . TRBD2 TRBV28 TGTGCCAGCAGGAACCTAGCGGTGTGGACAGATACGCAGTATTTT CASRNLAVWTDTQYF
TRBJ1-5 . . TRBV30 TGTGCCTGGAGTGGGGCAGAGAATCAGCCCCAGCATTTT CAWSGAENQPQHF
TRBJ2-3 few . TRBV5-6 TGTGCCAGCAGCTTTGACTCAGTTAGCACAGATACGCAGTATTTT CASSFDSVSTDTQYF
TRBJ2-7 once TRBD2 TRBV28 TGTGCCAGCAGTTTACCCGGACTAGCGGGAGGGCGCGAGCAGTACTTC CASSLPGLAGGREQYF
TRBJ2-7 few . TRBV7-2 TGTGCCAGCAGCCCGCGCTCCTACGAGCAGTACTTC CASSPRSYEQYF
TRBJ2-1 . . TRBV2 TGTGCCAGCAGTGAAGCGCTTCAAAGGGGAAATGAGCAGTTCTTC CASSEALQRGNEQFF
TRBJ2-1 . . TRBV18 TGTGCCAGCTCACCGGGGCTCAACAATGAGCAGTTCTTC CASSPGLNNEQFF
TRBJ2-2 . TRBD2 TRBV7-9 TGTGCCAGCAGCGGAAGACTAGCGGGAGCCAACACCGGGGAGCTGTTTTTT CASSGRLAGANTGELFF
TRBJ1-2 . . TRBV6-5 TGTGCCACCCGCCGGGGCTATGGCTACACCTTC CATRRGYGYTF
TRBJ2-5 once TRBD2 TRBV9 TGTGCCAGCAGCGTAGATTGGAGCGGGGGCCAAGAGACCCAGTACTTC CASSVDWSGGQETQYF
TRBJ2-7 . TRBD1 TRBV11-1 TGTGCCAGCAGCTTAGAGGGGGCGATGTCCTACGAGCAGTACTTC CASSLEGAMSYEQYF
TRBJ2-2 . . TRBV10-3 TGTGCCATCAGTGAGTCTAGCGTAGCACCCGGGGAGCTGTTTTTT CAISESSVAPGELFF
TRBJ2-5 . TRBD2 TRBV19 TGTGCCAGTAGTAACGGACTAGCGGGGGCACAAGAGACCCAGTACTTC CASSNGLAGAQETQYF
TRBJ1-1 . . TRBV5-1 TGCGCCAGCAGCTTGCGGACAAAAGGGGATACTGAAGCTTTCTTT CASSLRTKGDTEAFF
TRBJ1-1 . TRBD1 TRBV7-3 TGTGCCAGCAGCTTCCGTCAGGGACAGGGAGTAAGGAGCACTGAAGCTTTCTTT CASSFRQGQGVRSTEAFF
TRBJ2-1 . TRBD2 TRBV27 TGTGCCAGCAGTTTAAGGAGCGGGGGGGCCGCTGAGCAGTTCTTC CASSLRSGGAAEQFF
TRBJ2-1 few TRBD2 TRBV19 TGTGCCAGTAGTATCCTAGCGGGAGTGGTGGGAGAGCAGTTCTTC CASSILAGVVGEQFF
TRBJ1-4 . TRBD1 TRBV6-5 TGTGCCAGCAGTCAGCAGGGGGTTCTTGAGGAAAAACTGTTTTTT CASSQQGVLEEKLFF
TRBJ1-2 . . TRBV19 TGTGCCAGTAGTATTAAGGGGACACACATAAACTATGGCTACACCTTC CASSIKGTHINYGYTF
TRBJ2-7 . TRBD1 TRBV5-5 TGTGCCAGCAGCTGGGCCTCAGGGGGCGGGGAGCAGTACTTC CASSWASGGGEQYF
TRBJ2-7 . TRBD2 TRBV30 TGTGCCTGGAGTGTCCCGGGGGGGCAGTACTTC CAWSVPGGQYF
TRBJ1-5 . . TRBV12-5 TGTGCTAGTGGTCCCCCGGACTTCAATCAGCCCCAGCATTTT CASGPPDFNQPQHF
TRBJ2-5 once TRBD1 TRBV5-6 TGTGCCAGCAGTCAGGGTAGTACAGGGGGAGAGACCCAGTACTTC CASSQGSTGGETQYF
TRBJ2-2 . TRBD1 TRBV5-1 TGCGCCAGCAGCTTGAACAGGGGCACCGGGGAGCTGTTTTTT CASSLNRGTGELFF
TRBJ2-5 few . TRBV5-4 TGTGCCAGCAGCTTGAAGGGCAGGGTGGAGACCCAGTACTTC CASSLKGRVETQYF
TRBJ2-3 . TRBD2 TRBV4-1 TGCGCCAGCAGCCTCGATCCGGGACTAGCGGCCACAGATACGCAGTATTTT CASSLDPGLAATDTQYF
TRBJ1-2 . . TRBV27 TGTGCCAGCAGTTTATCCCCGGGGATGCGGTATGGCTACACCTTC CASSLSPGMRYGYTF
TRBJ2-3 . TRBD1 TRBV7-9 TGTTCCAGCAGCTTCAACCCGACAGGGCCGACAGATACGCAGTATTTT CSSSFNPTGPTDTQYF
TRBJ1-1 . . TRBV5-1 TGCGCCAGCAACCAGACACCAAACACTGAAGCTTTCTTT CASNQTPNTEAFF
TRBJ1-3 . . TRBV30 TGTGCCTGGCGCTACGGACAGTTCTTCGACTCTGGAAACACCATATATTTT CAWRYGQFFDSGNTIYF
TRBJ1-2 . TRBD1 TRBV18 TGTGCCAGCTCTACAGTCCAACAGGGGAGGAACTATGGCTACACCTTC CASSTVQQGRNYGYTF